Only a few counts were recorded for the clone carrying this T cell receptor (beta chain). Its antigen is not identified. No conserved phenylalanine or tryptophan is present at the end of the CDR3, so a read error is the likely explanation. The DNA is left out, because the CDR3 cannot be placed on it with certainty; the CDR3 is given as TCRdb lists it. Produced via immunoSEQ multiplex PCR; TCRdb's table is partial and in-frame only. The table records approximately 1,000,000 clones, around three quarters of them present only once. The record originates from a study of shared clonotypes between healthy human individuals. General study results and limits: An effect of sequencing depth on clonotype sharing among donors was expected.

The CDR3 contains 14 residues when both ends are counted. The germline V gene encodes CDR1 KGHSH and CDR2 LQKENI. The clonotype originates from a man younger than 35 in good health. Some clones in this sample may be carry-over from other donors' samples. Sequencing used memory CD4+ T cells from PBMCs. Subset specified: CD45RA-negative fraction. The chain couples TRBV18 to TRBJ2-7; the D call TRBD2 from the table was never checked on the DNA. CDR3 sequence reads: CASSPRDSGSANLS.